The TCR beta chain under discussion was sequenced for a study of cytomegalovirus exposure and HLA in healthy donors. This CDR3 has 18 amino acids. CDR1 and CDR2 (germline): LGHNA, YNFKEQ. V lost 1 base and J lost 3; bases outside the gene matches: 5. Amplification used 60 Vbeta primers and 13 Jbeta primers. Profiling relied on immunoSEQ multiplex PCR, and the TCRdb table lists in-frame clones only, not all of them. Seen here are around 30,000 clones, approximately 47% observed once, and the top ten hold around 2%. Sample: PBMCs. The TCR was taken from a woman between 50 and 59 years old in good health and CMV-seronegative. The rearrangement links TRBV4-2 to TRBJ2-3, with TRBD2 matching over 15 bases. The CDR3 DNA sequence: TGTGCCAGCAGCCAAGTTGTTGGACTAGCGGGGGGGACAGATACGCAGTATTTT. Encoded protein: CASSQVVGLAGGTDTQYF.